The T cell receptor (beta chain) described here comes from a study of blood T cell repertoires in COVID-19. In this sample, this clone turned up once. Profiling relied on immunoSEQ multiplex PCR, and the TCRdb table lists in-frame clones only, not all of them. The sample has a few hundred thousand clones; 80% to 90% are singletons. Specimen: peripheral blood. The sequence came from a man in his sixties who had recovered from COVID-19.

In DNA, the CDR3 is TGTGCCAGCAGTGGAGAGGCGTGGGAGACCCAGTACTTC. It encodes CASSGEAWETQYF. The chain has TRBV2 and TRBJ2-5; no definite D call. The CDR3 extends over 13 amino acids. Germline-derived CDR1 and CDR2 are SNHLY and FYNNEI. Between the trimmed V and J ends, which lost 4 bases and 5 bases, there was a span of 11 bases. Full variable domain (missing parts from reference TRBV2 and TRBJ2-5): EPEVTQTPSHQVTQMGQEVILRCVPISNHLYFYWYRQILGQKVEFLVSFYNNEISEKSEIFDDQFSVERPDGSNFTLKIRSTKLEDSAMYFCASSGEAWETQYFGPGTRLLVL.